This TCR beta chain emerged from a study of CD8 T cells in Susac syndrome (dated by TCRdb to between 2019 and 2020). In terms of the full investigation: Of the Susac syndrome patients who were sequenced, over five had clinically active disease and eight were in clinical remission. Whether CD8+ T cell activation and differentiation in Susac syndrome was antigen driven was tested using repertoire sequencing. At blood withdrawal, Susac syndrome patients were therapy-naive, treated with corticosteroids (with IVIg additionally given to some), or treated with IVIg alone.

Broader findings and caveats from the paper: The CD4+ T cell repertoire of patients with Susac syndrome showed no detectable clonal expansion. The TCR sequencing and HLA analysis was acknowledged to have included a relatively small number of individuals.

Peripheral blood CD8+ and CD4+ T cells from healthy donors, Susac syndrome patients and multiple sclerosis patients were profiled using high-throughput TCR beta sequencing. The Susac syndrome patients fulfilled recently defined diagnostic criteria for definite or probable disease. Bulk CD8+ and CD4+ T cells were purified magnetically by negative isolation, whereas CD8+ TEMRA cells were enriched by FACS. Blood was collected in EDTA tubes and processed within 24 hours, with PBMCs isolated through density gradient centrifugation. PBMCs intended for TCR sequencing were frozen in liquid nitrogen and were later thawed in a 37 degrees C water bath. A purity of at least 90% was achieved for sorted or isolated CD4+, CD8+ and CD8+ TEMRA cells. As encoded in the germline V gene, CDR1 is SQVTM while CDR2 is ANQGSEA. The CDR3 covers 11 residues, taking in both the cysteine and the phenylalanine. This entry keeps only the CDR3 DNA: 33 bases, framed from base 1. Cut back by 3 bases and 8 bases, the V and J ends lie 7 bases apart.

As regards this clonotype: Its antigen is still unknown. Base qualities are not provided; no much larger clone lies one nucleotide away.

RNA was extracted with the RNeasy kit and roughly 0.5 to 1 ug was reverse transcribed using random hexamers. The immunoSEQ multiplex PCR assay, which covers 54 Vbeta and 13 Jbeta segments, was used to amplify TCR beta CDR3 regions. PCR amplification bias was corrected using a synthetic template baseline for primer optimization and computational correction. The authors' pipeline ran thus. Reads were annotated to V, D and J genes per IMGT and analyzed with immunoSEQ Analyzer, keeping only productive sequences. Clonality was computed as one minus Shannon entropy normalized by log2 of the number of productive unique sequences. For each patient and control, public and private clones were evaluated among the 100 most prevalent clones. Clones were defined as Susac-specific when absent from the healthy and MS cohorts, from over 950 published viral clones and from other ImmuneACCESS disease sequences. The raw public reads went through TCRdb reprocessing: fastp at Q25, MiXCR clone calling, in-frame beta chains kept. CDR3 protein sequences are deduplicated, and each keeps its most common genes and DNA. TCRdb's processing, not the authors' own work, is the source of the V and J calls. This sample comprises roughly 150,000 distinct CDR3 sequences, approximately 95% of them detected only once. The top ten constitute around 0.15% of the sample.

Specimen: CD4+ T cells from PBMCs. The origin of this receptor is a human donor with Susac syndrome. The chain is assembled from TRBV29-1 and TRBJ1-4; confidence is insufficient to name the D gene. Here is the DNA: TGCAGCGTTGAGGAAGAAGAAAAACTGTTTTTT. This codes for CSVEEEEKLFF.